These 15 T cell receptor beta chains were all obtained from the same sample, sequenced in a study of cytomegalovirus exposure and HLA in healthy donors. The primer mix had 60 Vbeta and 13 Jbeta primers. TCRdb keeps only in-frame clones here, not all; method: immunoSEQ multiplex PCR. The table lists over 100,000 clones, 75% to 80% of them singletons. The specimen was PBMCs. All receptors derive from a male donor in good health and CMV-seronegative.

The gene calls are TRBV27 and TRBJ1-5; the D gene is possibly TRBD1 (6 bases). The V end lost 5 bases, the J end lost 5 bases, and 13 bases lay between the germline ends. CDR1 and CDR2 (germline): MNHEY, SMNVEV (reference sequence). CDR3 length equals 14 residues. This chain's CDR3 is CASSLQGMDQPQHF. CDR3 nucleotides: TGTGCCAGCAGTCTGCAGGGGATGGATCAGCCCCAGCATTTT.

The V gene is TRBV7-6, the J gene TRBJ2-3, with D maybe TRBD1 (6 bases). The length of the CDR3 is 15 residues. V was pared by 0 bases and J by 4 bases, with 11 bases between. From germline, CDR1 is SGHVS and CDR2 FNYEAQ. In DNA form, the CDR3 reads TGTGCCAGCAGCTTAGCTCCTTCAGGGGCAGATACGCAGTATTTT. It yields the protein CASSLAPSGADTQYF.

The J gene is TRBJ1-3, the V gene TRBV9; D is ambiguous. V shed 0 bases and J shed 2 bases, with 9 bases lying between them. CDR1 is SGDLS, CDR2 YYNGEE, per germline. The CDR3 totals 15 residues. The CDR3 nucleotides are TGTGCCAGCAGCGTAGTGGGGAGTCCTGGAAACACCATATATTTT. This codes for CASSVVGSPGNTIYF.

V is TRBV5-1 and J is TRBJ2-5, with D perhaps TRBD2 (6 bases). The germline V gene has CDR1 SGHRS and CDR2 YFSETQ. Trimming stripped 5 bases from V and 3 bases from J, with 17 bases between. The CDR3 consists of 15 residues. The CDR3 spells CASSPRGGVKETQYF. The CDR3 DNA sequence: TGCGCCAGCAGTCCCCGGGGAGGTGTAAAAGAGACCCAGTACTTC.

This clone has only one observation. This chain connects TRBV7-2 to TRBJ2-1; no reliable D call. Germline CDR1 SGHTA, CDR2 FQGNSA. This CDR3 region has 12 residues. Trimming stripped 4 bases from V and 9 bases from J, with 10 bases between. The CDR3: CASSSRGGEQFF. The CDR3 nucleotides are TGTGCCAGCAGCTCAAGAGGTGGTGAGCAGTTCTTC.

The V gene is TRBV29-1, the J gene TRBJ1-1; D gene ambiguous. This CDR3 has 12 residues. Between the trimmed V and J ends, which lost 4 bases and 1 base, there was a span of 7 bases. Germline V gene lookup returns CDR1 SQVTM and CDR2 ANQGSEA. The CDR3 loop reads CSVGYGNTEAFF. The CDR3 bases are TGCAGCGTTGGATACGGGAACACTGAAGCTTTCTTT.

As concerns this clone: Additional DNA sequences in this sample encode the identical CDR3. V and J are TRBV6-5 and TRBJ1-4; 11 positions agree with TRBD1. The V gene's germline CDR1 is MNHEY and CDR2 SVGAGI. V lost 4 bases and J lost 8; bases outside the gene matches: 3. The CDR3 sequence is 14 residues long. The CDR3 nucleotides read TGTGCCAGCAGTTCGGGACAGGGGGGGGAAAAACTGTTTTTT. Protein: CASSSGQGGEKLFF.

The chain joins TRBV18 to TRBJ2-3, with D possibly being TRBD2 (7 bases). The germline gives CDR1 KGHSH, CDR2 LQKENI. Trimming took off 2 bases at V and 2 bases at J, with 14 bases between the two ends. The CDR3 extends over 16 amino acids. The CDR3 nucleotides read TGTGCCAGCTCACCATGGGGGGGGGCGAACACAGATACGCAGTATTTT. Translation: CASSPWGGANTDTQYF.

This sequence joins TRBV19 and TRBJ2-7, with 10 bases aligning to TRBD1. This CDR3 region has 14 residues. Germline CDR1 and CDR2: LNHDA and SQIVND (reference sequence). Trimming cost V 6 bases and J 1 base; bases outside gene matches: 3. The CDR3 DNA sequence: TGTGCCAGTAGACGGGACAGGGGATCCTACGAGCAGTACTTC. As protein: CASRRDRGSYEQYF.

This clone has just a few counts. This chain links TRBV6-5 with TRBJ1-1, with a tentative D call TRBD1 (6 bases). The CDR3 spans 14 residues. V lost 2 bases to trimming and J lost 2 bases, with 9 bases between them. The germline CDR1 and CDR2 sequences are MNHEY and SVGAGI. The CDR3 DNA reads TGTGCCAGCAGTTACGCCAGGGGAAACACTGAAGCTTTCTTT. Residues: CASSYARGNTEAFF.

The J gene is TRBJ1-1, the V gene TRBV14; a possible D gene is TRBD1 (6 bases). The CDR3 loop spans 18 amino acids. CDR1 and CDR2 (germline): SGHDN, FVKESK. V was pared by 4 bases and J by 0 bases, with 21 bases between. CDR3 loop: CASSPGRTTGLLNTEAFF. The CDR3 DNA reads TGTGCCAGCAGCCCCGGAAGGACGACAGGACTTTTGAACACTGAAGCTTTCTTT. Filled out from reference TRBV14 and TRBJ1-1, the complete variable domain reads EAGVTQFPSHSVIEKGQTVTLRCDPISGHDNLYWYRRVMGKEIKFLLHFVKESKQDESGMPNNRFLAERTGGTYSTLKVQPAELEDSGVYFCASSPGRTTGLLNTEAFFGQGTRLTVV.

V gene TRBV18 combines with J gene TRBJ1-5, with 9 bases identical to TRBD1. CDR3 length: 17 residues. V shed 6 bases, J shed 2 bases, and the junction held 11 bases outside the gene matches. Germline V gene lookup returns CDR1 KGHSH and CDR2 LQKENI. The CDR3 coding sequence is TGTGCCAGCTCCCCCGGGACAGGGAAGGGAGGCAATCAGCCCCAGCATTTT. This codes for CASSPGTGKGGNQPQHF.

This rearrangement joins TRBV12-5 to TRBJ2-5; 12 nucleotides match TRBD2. With 0 bases clipped from V and 5 bases from J, the junction kept 10 bases outside the gene matches. CDR1 is LGHNT and CDR2 is FRNRAP in the germline V gene. The CDR3 has 18 amino acids. The CDR3 coding sequence is TGTGCTAGTGGTTTGGTACAAGAGACTAGCGGGGGAATGGAGACCCAGTACTTC. Residues: CASGLVQETSGGMETQYF.

V gene TRBV19 combines with J gene TRBJ2-3; D gene unclear. The germline CDR1 and CDR2 sequences are LNHDA and SQIVND (reference sequence). This CDR3 has 12 residues. V was clipped by 5 bases and J by 3 bases, with 6 bases between them. CDR3 nucleotide sequence: TGTGCCAGTAGTGCTAGGACAGATACGCAGTATTTT. Its translation is CASSARTDTQYF.

The rearrangement uses TRBV23-1 and TRBJ1-2; TRBD1 matches at 7 bases. TRBV23-1 is annotated as an ORF whose role is uncertain. The CDR3 covers 16 residues. V lost 3 bases, J lost 2 bases, and 9 bases stayed unmatched. The CDR3 sequence is CASSQGRAGGNYGYTF. CDR3 sequence (DNA): TGCGCCAGCAGTCAGGGTAGGGCAGGGGGAAACTATGGCTACACCTTC.